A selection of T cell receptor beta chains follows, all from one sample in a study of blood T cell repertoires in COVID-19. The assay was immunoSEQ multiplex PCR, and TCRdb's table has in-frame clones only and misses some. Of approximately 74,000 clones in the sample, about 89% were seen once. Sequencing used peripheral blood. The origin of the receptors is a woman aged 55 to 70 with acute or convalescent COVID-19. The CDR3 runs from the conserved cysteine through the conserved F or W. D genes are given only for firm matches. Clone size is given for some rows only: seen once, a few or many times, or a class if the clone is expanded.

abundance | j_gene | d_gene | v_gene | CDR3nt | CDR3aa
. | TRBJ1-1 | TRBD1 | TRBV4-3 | TGCGCCAGCAGCCAAGAAGGGGGCAGTGAAGCTTTCTTT | CASSQEGGSEAFF
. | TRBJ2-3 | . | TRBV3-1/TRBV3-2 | TGTGCCAGCAGCCAAGTAGCAGATACGCAGTATTTT | CASSQVADTQYF
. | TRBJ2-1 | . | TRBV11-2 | TGTGCCAGCAGCTTAGACCCTAGCTCCTACAATGAGCAGTTCTTC | CASSLDPSSYNEQFF
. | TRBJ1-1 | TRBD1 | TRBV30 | TGTGCCTGGGGACAGGGGGTTACTGAAGCTTTCTTT | CAWGQGVTEAFF
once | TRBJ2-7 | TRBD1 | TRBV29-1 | TGCAGCGTTGTCCAGGGGGGGACAGGGGCCTACGAGCAGTACTTC | CSVVQGGTGAYEQYF
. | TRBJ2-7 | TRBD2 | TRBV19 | TGTGCCAGTAGCCGGGCGGGAGGAGGTCTGGACGAGCAGTACTTC | CASSRAGGGLDEQYF
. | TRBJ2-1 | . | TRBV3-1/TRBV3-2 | TGTGCCAGCAGCTGGGCCTCGGGGGTCAAGGGCAATGAGCAGTTCTTC | CASSWASGVKGNEQFF
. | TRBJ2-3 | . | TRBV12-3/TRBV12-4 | TGTGCCAGCGGACTTCTCACAGATACGCAGTATTTT | CASGLLTDTQYF
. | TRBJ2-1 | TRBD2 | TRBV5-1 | TGCGCCAGCAGTCGTGCTAGCGGGAACGTAGGCAATGAGCAGTTCTTC | CASSRASGNVGNEQFF
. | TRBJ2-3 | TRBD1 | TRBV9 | TGTGCCAGCAGCGTAGGACAGGGGACCACAGATACGCAGTATTTT | CASSVGQGTTDTQYF
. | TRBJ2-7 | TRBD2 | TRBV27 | TGTGCCAGCAGTTTTAGCGGGAGAGTATACGAGCAGTACTTC | CASSFSGRVYEQYF
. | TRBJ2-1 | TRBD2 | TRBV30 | TGTGCCTGGAGAAGCGGGAGGGCCAGGTACAATGAGCAGTTCTTC | CAWRSGRARYNEQFF
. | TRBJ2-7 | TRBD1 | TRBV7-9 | TGTGCCAGCAGCTTCTGGGGGACAGGGTCCTACGAGCAGTACTTC | CASSFWGTGSYEQYF
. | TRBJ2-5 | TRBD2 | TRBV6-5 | TGTGCCAGCTCCCGGGGGGTGTACGAGACCCAGTACTTC | CASSRGVYETQYF
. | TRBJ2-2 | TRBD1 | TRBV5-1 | TGCGCCACTACCGACAGGGCGAACACCGGGGAGCTGTTTTTT | CATTDRANTGELFF
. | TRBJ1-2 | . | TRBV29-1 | TGCAGCGCTGGGGAGGTAAACTATGGCTACACCTTC | CSAGEVNYGYTF
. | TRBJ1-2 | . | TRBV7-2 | TGTGCCAGCAGCCCTAGAGCGCTTGGACAGCCCTATGGCTACACCTTC | CASSPRALGQPYGYTF
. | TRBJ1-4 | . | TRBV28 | TGTGCCAGCAGCACAGGGCGTTTAGGGGAAAAACTGTTTTTT | CASSTGRLGEKLFF
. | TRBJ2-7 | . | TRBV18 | TGTGCCAGCTCACCACTTCGGGGGAACGCTAGGGGCGAGCAGTACTTC | CASSPLRGNARGEQYF
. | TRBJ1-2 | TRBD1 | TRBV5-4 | TGTGCCAGCAGCAGAGCCGGGACAGGGGGAAGGAAGTACTATGGCTACACCTTC | CASSRAGTGGRKYYGYTF
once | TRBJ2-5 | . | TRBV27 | TGTGCCAGCGGTCGTTGGGACTCGAAGACCCAGTACTTC | CASGRWDSKTQYF
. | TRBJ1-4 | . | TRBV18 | TGTGCCAGCTCACCCAGGGGAACTAATGAAAAACTGTTTTTT | CASSPRGTNEKLFF
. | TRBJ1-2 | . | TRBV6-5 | TGTGCCAGCAGGGACAGCTTCTATGGCTACACCTTC | CASRDSFYGYTF
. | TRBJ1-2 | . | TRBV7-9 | TGTGCCAGCAGCTTATCTTTTTTTGTGTGGCAGGGAGGTTATGGCTACACCTTC | CASSLSFFVWQGGYGYTF
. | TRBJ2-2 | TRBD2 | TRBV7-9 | TGTGCCAGCCGAGGACTAGCGCAGACCGGGGAGCTGTTTTTT | CASRGLAQTGELFF
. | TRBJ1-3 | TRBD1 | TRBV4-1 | TGCGCCAGCAGCCTAATTCAGGGACAGGGTGATGGAAACACCATATATTTT | CASSLIQGQGDGNTIYF
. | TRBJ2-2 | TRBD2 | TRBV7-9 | TGTGCCAGCAGCTCTCCCGGGACTAGCGCCGGGGAGCTGTTTTTT | CASSSPGTSAGELFF
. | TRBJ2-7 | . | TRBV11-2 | TGTGCCAGCAGCTCCGCGGTAGCCTACGAGCAGTACTTC | CASSSAVAYEQYF
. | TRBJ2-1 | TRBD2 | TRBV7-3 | TGTGCCAGCAGCTTAATTAGCGGGGCCTACAATGAGCAGTTCTTC | CASSLISGAYNEQFF
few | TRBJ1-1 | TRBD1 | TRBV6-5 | TGTGCCACCATGCCGGGACAGGGGGGGAACACTGAAGCTTTCTTT | CATMPGQGGNTEAFF
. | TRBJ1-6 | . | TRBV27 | TGTGCCAGCAGTTTCCCAAATTCACCCCTCCACTTT | CASSFPNSPLHF
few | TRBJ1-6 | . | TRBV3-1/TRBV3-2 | TGTGCCAGCAGCCAAAGAGTTGGGCAGGGGAATTCACCCCTCCACTTT | CASSQRVGQGNSPLHF
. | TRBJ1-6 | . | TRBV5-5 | TGTGCCAGCAGCTTGGGAACGGACAGTTGGGGTTCACCCCTCCACTTT | CASSLGTDSWGSPLHF
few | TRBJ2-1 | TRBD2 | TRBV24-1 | TGTGCCACCAGTGATTCGGGACTAGCGGGAGGCAGCTCCTACAATGAGCAGTTCTTC | CATSDSGLAGGSSYNEQFF
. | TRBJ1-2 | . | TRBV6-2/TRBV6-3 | TGTGCCAGCAGTACCCTTGCGGCAGCGAGCAACTATGGCTACACCTTC | CASSTLAAASNYGYTF
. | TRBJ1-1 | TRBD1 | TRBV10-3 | TGTGCCATTCGGACAGGGGGCATGAACACTGAAGCTTTCTTT | CAIRTGGMNTEAFF
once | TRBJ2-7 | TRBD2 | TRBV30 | TGTGCCTGTACTAGCGGGTTACCGGCCTACGAGCAGTACTTC | CACTSGLPAYEQYF
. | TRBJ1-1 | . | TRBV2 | TGTGCCAGCAGTCTCCAGGGGTTTGCTTTCACTGAAGCTTTCTTT | CASSLQGFAFTEAFF
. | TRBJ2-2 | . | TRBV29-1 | TGCAGCGTTGTTCCGAGAGACACCGGGGAGCTGTTTTTT | CSVVPRDTGELFF